This TCR beta chain emerged from a study of blood T cell repertoires in COVID-19. Study-wide context: PBMCs, B-cell-depleted T cells, or T cells were the source of the cDNA or gDNA that made up the material.

This clone turned up a few times. Researchers sorted participants into cohorts using their self-reported clinical history. Resolution of symptoms, clearance, or two negative PCRs was present in recovered Cohort 3 donors. Original handling: Quantification of nucleated cells was approximated via reference gene primer amplification. The protocol was immunoSEQ multiplex PCR, while the TCRdb copy is restricted to in-frame clones and leaves out a portion. The V and J calls and the clone size are those of that table, but D and trimming were determined from the DNA. The sample consists of about 320,000 clones, over 75% of them appearing once. V lost 6 bases, J lost 6 bases, and 14 bases lay in between. CDR1 and CDR2 from the germline V gene are MDHEN and SYDVKM. CDR3 length: 14 amino acids.

Sequenced: PBMCs or T cells enriched from blood (not recorded which). The chain uses TRBV28 and TRBJ1-4; the D gene is possibly TRBD1 (6 bases). This TCR was sampled from a man aged 30-40 years who had recovered from COVID-19. The chain's CDR3 is CASRRAGGHEKLFF. The CDR3 region has the DNA TGTGCCAGCAGGCGGGCGGGGGGCCATGAAAAACTGTTTTTT. Supplemented by reference TRBV28 and TRBJ1-4, the full variable domain reads DVKVTQSSRYLVKRTGEKVFLECVQDMDHENMFWYRQDPGLGLRLIYFSYDVKMKEKGDIPEGYSVSREKKERFSLILESASTNQTSMYLCASRRAGGHEKLFFGSGTQLSVL.